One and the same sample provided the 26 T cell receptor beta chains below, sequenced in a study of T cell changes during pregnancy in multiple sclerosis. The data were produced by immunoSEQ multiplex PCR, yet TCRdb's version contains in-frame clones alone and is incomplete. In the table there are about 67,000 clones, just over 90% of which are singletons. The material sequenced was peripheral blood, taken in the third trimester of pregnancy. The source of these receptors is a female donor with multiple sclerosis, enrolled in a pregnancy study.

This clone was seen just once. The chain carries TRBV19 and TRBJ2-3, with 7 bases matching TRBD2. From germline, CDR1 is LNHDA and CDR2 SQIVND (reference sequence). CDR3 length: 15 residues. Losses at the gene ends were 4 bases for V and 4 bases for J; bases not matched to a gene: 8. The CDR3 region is CASSTSGGRADTQYF. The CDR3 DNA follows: TGTGCCAGTAGTACAAGTGGCGGGAGAGCAGATACGCAGTATTTT.

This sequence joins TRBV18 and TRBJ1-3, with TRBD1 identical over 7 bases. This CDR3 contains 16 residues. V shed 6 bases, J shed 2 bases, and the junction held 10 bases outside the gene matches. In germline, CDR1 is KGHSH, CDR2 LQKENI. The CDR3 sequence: CASSVPSGGTGNTIYF. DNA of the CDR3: TGTGCCAGCTCTGTCCCCTCAGGGGGGACTGGAAACACCATATATTTT.

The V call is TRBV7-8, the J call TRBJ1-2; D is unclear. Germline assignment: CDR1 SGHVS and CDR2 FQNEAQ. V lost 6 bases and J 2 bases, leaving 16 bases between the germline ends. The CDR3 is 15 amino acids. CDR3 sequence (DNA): TGTGCCAGCAGTCCTCCGTATGGCGGGAACTATGGCTACACCTTC. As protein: CASSPPYGGNYGYTF.

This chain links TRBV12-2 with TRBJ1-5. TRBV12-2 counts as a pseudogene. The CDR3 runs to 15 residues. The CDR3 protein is CASRLVPELSQPQHF. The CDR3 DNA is TGTGCAAGTCGCTTAGTTCCGGAGCTTAGTCAGCCCCAGCATTTT.

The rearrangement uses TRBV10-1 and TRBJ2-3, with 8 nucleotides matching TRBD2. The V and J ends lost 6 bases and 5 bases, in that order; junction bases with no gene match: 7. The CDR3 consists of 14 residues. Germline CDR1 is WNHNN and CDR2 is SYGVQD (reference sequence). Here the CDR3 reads CASRPGLDIDTQYF. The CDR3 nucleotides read TGCGCCAGCAGGCCGGGACTAGACATAGATACGCAGTATTTT.

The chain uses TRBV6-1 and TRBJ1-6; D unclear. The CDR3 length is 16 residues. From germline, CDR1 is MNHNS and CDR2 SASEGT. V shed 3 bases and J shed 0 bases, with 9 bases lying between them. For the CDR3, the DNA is TGTGCCAGCAGTGATACAGCCAGCTCCTATAATTCACCCCTCCACTTT. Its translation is CASSDTASSYNSPLHF.

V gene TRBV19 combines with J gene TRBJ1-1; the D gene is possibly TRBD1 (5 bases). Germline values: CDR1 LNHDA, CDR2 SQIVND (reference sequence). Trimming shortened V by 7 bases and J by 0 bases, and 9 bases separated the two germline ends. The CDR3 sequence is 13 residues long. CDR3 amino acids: CASTRALNTEAFF. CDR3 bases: TGTGCCAGTACCAGGGCACTGAACACTGAAGCTTTCTTT.

The CDR3 sequence: CASRRGQGAAEAFF. The CDR3 nucleotides read TGTGCCAGCAGAAGGGGACAGGGGGCGGCCGAAGCTTTCTTT. The chain recombines TRBV2 with TRBJ1-1, with 12 bases aligning to TRBD1. V shed 6 bases and J 8 bases; nucleotides not matched to a gene: 7. Germline loops: CDR1 SNHLY, CDR2 FYNNEI. This CDR3 is 14 amino acids long.

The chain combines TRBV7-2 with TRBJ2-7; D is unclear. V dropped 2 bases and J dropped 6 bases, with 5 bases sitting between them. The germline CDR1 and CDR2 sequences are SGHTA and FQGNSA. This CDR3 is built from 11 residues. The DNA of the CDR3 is TGTGCCAGCAGCTTAAGAGGCGAGCAGTACTTC. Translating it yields CASSLRGEQYF.

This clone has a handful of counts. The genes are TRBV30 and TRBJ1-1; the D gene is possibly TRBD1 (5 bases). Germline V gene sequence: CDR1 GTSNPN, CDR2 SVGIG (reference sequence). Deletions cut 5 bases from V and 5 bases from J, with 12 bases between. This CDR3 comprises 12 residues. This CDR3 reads CAWSGKGTEAFF. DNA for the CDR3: TGTGCCTGGTCAGGGAAAGGGACTGAAGCTTTCTTT.

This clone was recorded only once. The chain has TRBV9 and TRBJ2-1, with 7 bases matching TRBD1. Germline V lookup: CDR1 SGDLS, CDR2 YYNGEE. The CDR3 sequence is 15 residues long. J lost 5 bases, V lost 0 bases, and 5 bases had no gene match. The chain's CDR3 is CASSVAPQGDNEQFF. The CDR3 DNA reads TGTGCCAGCAGCGTAGCCCCCCAGGGGGACAATGAGCAGTTCTTC.

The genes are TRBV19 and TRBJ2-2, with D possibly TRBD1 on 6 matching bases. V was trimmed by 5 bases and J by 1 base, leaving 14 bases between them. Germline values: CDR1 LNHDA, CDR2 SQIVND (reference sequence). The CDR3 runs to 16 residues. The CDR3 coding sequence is TGTGCCAGTAGTGGGGGCCTGGTCCTGAACACCGGGGAGCTGTTTTTT. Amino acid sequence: CASSGGLVLNTGELFF.

The CDR3 sequence: CASSLEARGRDTQYF. In DNA form, the CDR3 reads TGTGCCAGCAGCTTGGAGGCCCGAGGTAGAGATACGCAGTATTTT. The rearrangement joins TRBV5-6 to TRBJ2-3; D gene uncertain. CDR1 and CDR2 (germline): SGHDT, YYEEEE. Trimming cost V 0 bases and J 5 bases, with 13 bases left between them. CDR3 length: 15 amino acids.

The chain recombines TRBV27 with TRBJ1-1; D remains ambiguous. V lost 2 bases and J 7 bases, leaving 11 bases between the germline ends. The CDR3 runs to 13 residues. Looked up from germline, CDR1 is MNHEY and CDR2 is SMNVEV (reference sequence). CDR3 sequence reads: CASSLATGFEAFF. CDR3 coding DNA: TGTGCCAGCAGTTTAGCTACGGGATTTGAAGCTTTCTTT.

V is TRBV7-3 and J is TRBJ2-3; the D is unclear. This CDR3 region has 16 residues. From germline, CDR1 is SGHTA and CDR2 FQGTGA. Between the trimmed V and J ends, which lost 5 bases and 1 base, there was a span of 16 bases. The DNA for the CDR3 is TGTGCCAGCAGCCCCGGGTTTCGGCCCGGCACAGATACGCAGTATTTT. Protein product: CASSPGFRPGTDTQYF.

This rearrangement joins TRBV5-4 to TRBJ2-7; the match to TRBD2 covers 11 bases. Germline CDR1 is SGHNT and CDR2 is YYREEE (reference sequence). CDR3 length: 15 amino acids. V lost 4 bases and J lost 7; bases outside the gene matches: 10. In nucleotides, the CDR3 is TGTGCCAGCAGCCCCGGGACTAGCGGTTTTGTGGAGCAGTACTTC. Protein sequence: CASSPGTSGFVEQYF. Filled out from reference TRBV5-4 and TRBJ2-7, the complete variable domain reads ETGVTQSPTHLIKTRGQQVTLRCSSQSGHNTVSWYQQALGQGPQFIFQYYREEENGRGNFPPRFSGLQFPNYSSELNVNALELDDSALYLCASSPGTSGFVEQYFGPGTRLTVT.

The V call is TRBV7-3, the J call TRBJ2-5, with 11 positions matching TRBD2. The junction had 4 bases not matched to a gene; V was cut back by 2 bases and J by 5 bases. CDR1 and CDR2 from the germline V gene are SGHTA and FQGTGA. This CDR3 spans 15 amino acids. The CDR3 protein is CASSLLAGGLETQYF. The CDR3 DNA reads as TGTGCCAGCAGCTTACTAGCGGGGGGCCTGGAGACCCAGTACTTC.

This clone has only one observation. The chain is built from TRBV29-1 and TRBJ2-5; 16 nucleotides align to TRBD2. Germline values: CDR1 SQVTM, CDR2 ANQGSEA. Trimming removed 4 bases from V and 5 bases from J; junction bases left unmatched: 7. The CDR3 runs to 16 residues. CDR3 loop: CSVVGTSGRAWETQYF. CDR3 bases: TGCAGCGTTGTTGGGACTAGCGGGAGGGCCTGGGAGACCCAGTACTTC. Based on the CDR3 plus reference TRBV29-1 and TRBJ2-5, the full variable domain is SAVISQKPSRDICQRGTSLTIQCQVDSQVTMMFWYRQQPGQSLTLIATANQGSEATYESGFVIDKFPISRPNLTFSTLTVSNMSPEDSSIYLCSVVGTSGRAWETQYFGPGTRLLVL.

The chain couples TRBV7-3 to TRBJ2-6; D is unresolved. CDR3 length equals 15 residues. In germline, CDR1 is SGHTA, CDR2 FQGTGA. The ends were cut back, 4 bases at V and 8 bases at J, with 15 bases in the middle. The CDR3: CASSSPLSIPNVLTF. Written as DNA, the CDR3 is TGTGCCAGCAGCTCCCCCTTGAGTATCCCCAACGTCCTGACTTTC.

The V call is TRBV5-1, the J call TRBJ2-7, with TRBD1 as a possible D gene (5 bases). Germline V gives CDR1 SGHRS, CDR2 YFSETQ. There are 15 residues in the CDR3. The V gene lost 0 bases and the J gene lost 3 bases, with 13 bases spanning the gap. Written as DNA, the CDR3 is TGCGCCAGCAGCTTGGGGGCGACAGAATACTACGAGCAGTACTTC. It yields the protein CASSLGATEYYEQYF.

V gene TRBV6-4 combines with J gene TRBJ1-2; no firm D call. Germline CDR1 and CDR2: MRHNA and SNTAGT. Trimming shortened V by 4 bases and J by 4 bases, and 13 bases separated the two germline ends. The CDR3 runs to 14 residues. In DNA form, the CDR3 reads TGTGCCAGCAGTGCGGAGGGTATCGGCTATGGCTACACCTTC. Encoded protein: CASSAEGIGYGYTF.

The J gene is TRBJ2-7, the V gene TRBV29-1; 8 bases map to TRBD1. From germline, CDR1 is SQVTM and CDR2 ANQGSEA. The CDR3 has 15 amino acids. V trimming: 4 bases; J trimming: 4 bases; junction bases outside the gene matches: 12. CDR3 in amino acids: CSVGGLQGAKYEQYF. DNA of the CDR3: TGCAGCGTTGGGGGGTTGCAGGGGGCGAAATACGAGCAGTACTTC.

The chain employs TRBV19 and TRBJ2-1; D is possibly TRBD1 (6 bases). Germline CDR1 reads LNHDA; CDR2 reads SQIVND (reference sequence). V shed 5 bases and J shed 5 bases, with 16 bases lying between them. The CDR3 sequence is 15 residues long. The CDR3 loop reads CASSETGTLNNEQFF. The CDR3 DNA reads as TGTGCCAGTAGTGAAACCGGGACATTGAACAATGAGCAGTTCTTC.

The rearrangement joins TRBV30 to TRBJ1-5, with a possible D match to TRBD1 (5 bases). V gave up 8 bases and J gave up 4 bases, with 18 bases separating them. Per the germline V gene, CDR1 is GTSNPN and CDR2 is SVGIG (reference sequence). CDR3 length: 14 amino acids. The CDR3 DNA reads TGTGCCACGGCTCGGGAGGGGTGGAATCAGCCCCAGCATTTT. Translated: CATAREGWNQPQHF. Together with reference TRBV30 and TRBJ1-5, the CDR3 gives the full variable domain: SQTIHQWPATLVQPVGSPLSLECTVEGTSNPNLYWYRQAAGRGLQLLFYSVGIGQISSEVPQNLSASRPQDRQFILSSKKLLLSDSGFYLCATAREGWNQPQHFGDGTRLSIL.

The CDR3: CASSFQQGDTDTQYF. For the CDR3, the DNA is TGCGCCAGCAGCTTCCAACAGGGGGACACAGATACGCAGTATTTT. The gene calls are TRBV5-1 and TRBJ2-3; TRBD1 matches at 8 bases. CDR3 length equals 15 residues. Germline values: CDR1 SGHRS, CDR2 YFSETQ. The V segment lost 2 bases and the J segment 2 bases; nucleotides outside the gene matches: 4.

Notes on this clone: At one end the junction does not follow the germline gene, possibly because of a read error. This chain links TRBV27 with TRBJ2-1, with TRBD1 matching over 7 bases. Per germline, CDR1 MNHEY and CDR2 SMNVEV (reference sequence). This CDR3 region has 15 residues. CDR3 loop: CASSFFTGAYNEQFF. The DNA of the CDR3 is TGTGCCAGCAGTTTTTTTACAGGGGCCTACAATGAACAGTTCTTC.